The rows below give T cell receptor beta chains drawn from one sample of a study of T cells expressing NK-cell markers. TCRdb reprocessed the 5' RACE reads, with one entry per CDR3 protein and no DNA. There are about 550,000 distinct CDR3 sequences in the sample, with approximately 3.5% held by the top ten. Sequencing used blood T cells: a sorted CD56 or NKG2C T cell subset, CD4+ or CD8+ T cells, or bulk PBMC T cells (not recorded which). These receptor sequences come from a man aged 18 to 35 in good health. CDR3s include the opening cysteine and the closing phenylalanine or tryptophan.

v_call,j_call,cdr3_aa
TRBV5-5,TRBJ1-1,CASSPYYGFERTEAFF
TRBV12-3/TRBV12-4,TRBJ2-3,CASRSGGHTDTQYF
TRBV10-3,TRBJ2-1,CAISDGWVYEQFF
TRBV6-1,TRBJ2-1,CASSLGLVAYEQFF
TRBV10-3,TRBJ2-1,CAITPTSGSTDRTSYNEQFF
TRBV27,TRBJ2-3,CASSPQTGPDTQYF
TRBV25-1,TRBJ1-4,CASSPRSGGAGEKLFF
TRBV30,TRBJ2-7,CAWRGQGAYEQYF
TRBV29-1,TRBJ2-1,CSAMTSGLYNEQFF
TRBV6-5,TRBJ2-2,CASSFPTSGRVNTGELFF
TRBV5-1,TRBJ2-2,CASSWAVAGTNTGELFF
TRBV10-3,TRBJ2-7,CAISDGQGHEQYF
TRBV4-2,TRBJ2-5,CASSQVIEGEETQYF
TRBV12-3/TRBV12-4,TRBJ2-7,CASKSGTTTYEQYF
TRBV5-5,TRBJ1-2,CASSFSTSYGYTF
TRBV6-1,TRBJ2-6,CASSLREVESFSGANVLTF
TRBV11-2,TRBJ2-2,CASRSVRATTGELFF
TRBV29-1,TRBJ2-3,CSVEDGQGASDTQYF
TRBV12-3/TRBV12-4,TRBJ2-1,CASKWTSGNEQFF
TRBV5-1,TRBJ2-3,CASSPVFATDTQYF
TRBV28,TRBJ1-6,CASSLRDTAVALHF
TRBV12-3/TRBV12-4,TRBJ2-6,CASTPGLSGANVLTF
TRBV12-5,TRBJ2-2,CASGFGGANTGELFF
TRBV28,TRBJ2-4,CASSTQGLPGLNIQYF
TRBV12-3/TRBV12-4,TRBJ2-7,CASSLGRGNYEQYF
TRBV9,TRBJ2-2,CASSVEEVSARTGELFF
TRBV29-1,TRBJ1-1,CSVGTGGITEAFF
TRBV12-3/TRBV12-4,TRBJ1-4,CASSLAVQGGNEKLFF
TRBV7-7,TRBJ2-5,CASTLGRIFQETQYF